This passage covers 31 T cell receptor beta chains from one sample sequenced in a study of cytomegalovirus exposure and HLA in healthy donors. TCRdb keeps only in-frame clones here, not all; method: immunoSEQ multiplex PCR. The profile shows approximately 64,000 clones, more than 85% of them singletons. Source material: PBMCs. The receptors originated from a young woman in good health and CMV-seronegative.

J is TRBJ1-4 and V is TRBV7-9; the match to TRBD1 covers 7 bases. V shed 2 bases, J shed 0 bases, and the junction held 3 bases outside the gene matches. Germline V gene sequence: CDR1 SEHNR, CDR2 FQNEAQ (reference sequence). The CDR3 runs to 16 residues. CDR3 nucleotides: TGTGCCAGCAGCTTATCGGGGACAGCAACTAATGAAAAACTGTTTTTT. Protein sequence: CASSLSGTATNEKLFF.

CDR3 in amino acids: CASSQETASYGYTF. Here the CDR3 DNA reads TGTGCCAGCAGCCAAGAGACAGCCTCTTATGGCTACACCTTC. The chain combines TRBV4-2 with TRBJ1-2; the D gene is possibly TRBD1 (5 bases). The CDR3 has 14 amino acids. Looked up from germline, CDR1 is LGHNA and CDR2 is YNFKEQ. With 0 bases removed from V and 5 bases from J, the gap between germline ends came to 10 bases.

V gene TRBV5-6 combines with J gene TRBJ2-3; 10 bases agree with TRBD2. CDR1 SGHDT and CDR2 YYEEEE come from the germline V gene. J gave up 9 bases and V 3 bases, and 7 bases lay outside the gene matches. The CDR3 totals 14 residues. The CDR3 DNA reads as TGTGCCAGCAGCTCGGGACTAGCGCGTTTGACGCAGTATTTT. Translating it yields CASSSGLARLTQYF.

The V and J genes are TRBV7-2 and TRBJ1-3, with 8 bases matching TRBD1. The germline CDR1 and CDR2 sequences are SGHTA and FQGNSA. CDR3 length: 18 amino acids. The V gene end was trimmed by 1 base and the J gene end by 2 bases; junction bases not matched to a gene: 10. The CDR3 reads CASSLVGTGKHTGNTIYF. The CDR3 DNA sequence: TGTGCCAGCAGCTTAGTGGGGACAGGAAAACACACTGGAAACACCATATATTTT.

The V gene is TRBV9, the J gene TRBJ1-5; 7 positions agree with TRBD1. The CDR3 is made up of 14 amino acids. Looked up from germline, CDR1 is SGDLS and CDR2 is YYNGEE. J gave up 3 bases and V 4 bases, and 4 bases lay outside the gene matches. CDR3: CASSSQGVNQPQHF. Written as DNA, the CDR3 is TGTGCCAGCAGCTCTCAGGGGGTCAATCAGCCCCAGCATTTT.

The V gene is TRBV4-3, the J gene TRBJ1-2; no clear D gene. Germline V gives CDR1 LGHNA, CDR2 YSLEER. The V and J ends lost 0 bases and 2 bases respectively, with 10 bases between them. The CDR3 has 15 residues. The CDR3 reads CASSQDEVSNYGYTF. The CDR3 DNA is TGCGCCAGCAGCCAAGATGAGGTTTCCAACTATGGCTACACCTTC.

V and J are TRBV4-1 and TRBJ2-7, with D maybe TRBD2 (5 bases). Germline CDR1 is MGHRA and CDR2 is YSYEKL. The CDR3 sequence is 14 residues long. Between the trimmed V and J ends, which lost 1 base and 0 bases, there was a span of 7 bases. The CDR3 nucleotides are TGCGCCAGCAGCCAAGTAGGGAGCTCCTACGAGCAGTACTTC. Translation: CASSQVGSSYEQYF.

V and J are TRBV5-6 and TRBJ2-7; D unclear. The CDR3 contains 12 residues. V was clipped by 1 base and J by 4 bases, with 6 bases between them. CDR1 SGHDT and CDR2 YYEEEE come from the germline V gene. CDR3 in DNA: TGTGCCAGCAGCTTGCCCCCATACGAGCAGTACTTC. Its protein product is CASSLPPYEQYF.

The chain combines TRBV4-3 with TRBJ1-6; D may be TRBD1 (5 bases). CDR3 length: 13 amino acids. Trimming pared 1 base from V and 11 bases from J, leaving 9 bases between. Germline values: CDR1 LGHNA, CDR2 YSLEER. CDR3 loop: CASSQVTGPPLHF. CDR3 coding DNA: TGCGCCAGCAGCCAAGTTACAGGCCCACCCCTCCACTTT.

The genes are TRBV4-2 and TRBJ2-2; TRBD2 matches 9 bases. Trimming cost V 3 bases and J 3 bases; bases outside gene matches: 11. The germline CDR1 and CDR2 sequences are LGHNA and YNFKEQ. The CDR3 is 18 residues long. CDR3 sequence: CASSHGYRLAGYTGELFF. The CDR3, as DNA: TGTGCCAGCAGCCACGGATACAGGCTAGCGGGATACACCGGGGAGCTGTTTTTT.

The chain links TRBV28 to TRBJ2-5; the match to TRBD2 covers 8 bases. The CDR3 is made up of 16 amino acids. V shed 5 bases, J shed 0 bases, and the junction held 8 bases outside the gene matches. The V gene's germline CDR1 is MDHEN and CDR2 SYDVKM. The CDR3 coding sequence is TGTGCCAGCAGTCCAACAGGGCGGGAGGACCAAGAGACCCAGTACTTC. It encodes CASSPTGREDQETQYF.

Details on this clone: Distinct nucleotide sequences in the sample also encode this CDR3. The chain combines TRBV18 with TRBJ1-1; no reliable D call. The CDR3 totals 13 residues. V lost 3 bases, J lost 2 bases, and 7 bases lay in between. Germline-derived CDR1 and CDR2 are KGHSH and LQKENI. DNA for the CDR3: TGTGCCAGCTCACCTACAGTTAACACTGAAGCTTTCTTT. Its translation is CASSPTVNTEAFF. The full variable domain, in which reference TRBV18 and TRBJ1-1 provide the parts outside the CDR3, is NAGVMQNPRHLVRRRGQEARLRCSPMKGHSHVYWYRQLPEEGLKFMVYLQKENIIDESGMPKERFSAEFPKEGPSILRIQQVVRGDSAAYFCASSPTVNTEAFFGQGTRLTVV.

The V call is TRBV28, the J call TRBJ1-2, with a tentative D call TRBD1 (6 bases). This CDR3 comprises 12 residues. CDR1 MDHEN and CDR2 SYDVKM come from the germline V gene. Trimming took 5 bases from V and 8 from J, leaving 12 bases between them. The CDR3 here is CASSLNRVGYTF. The CDR3 nucleotides read TGTGCCAGCAGTCTGAACAGGGTAGGCTACACCTTC.

The chain joins TRBV5-5 to TRBJ1-5; D ambiguous. The germline V gene has CDR1 SGHKS and CDR2 YYEKEE (reference sequence). Trimming removed 4 bases at V and 6 bases at J, with 8 bases between. The CDR3 runs 12 residues. The CDR3 sequence: CASSVEGQPQHF. The CDR3 DNA reads TGTGCCAGCAGCGTAGAGGGTCAGCCCCAGCATTTT.

This rearrangement joins TRBV14 to TRBJ1-3, with 9 bases lining up with TRBD1. CDR3 length: 17 amino acids. Germline loops: CDR1 SGHDN, CDR2 FVKESK. V trimming: 1 base; J trimming: 7 bases; junction bases outside the gene matches: 11. This chain's CDR3 is CASSQGLGQGYRNTIYF. Here the CDR3 DNA reads TGTGCCAGCAGCCAAGGTCTCGGACAGGGGTACCGGAACACCATATATTTT.

The chain combines TRBV5-6 with TRBJ1-6, with a tentative D call TRBD1 (6 bases). V was shortened by 0 bases and J by 10 bases, with 20 bases between the two germline ends. This CDR3 is 17 amino acids long. CDR1 is SGHDT, CDR2 YYEEEE, per germline. Here the CDR3 reads CASSLAGRGLAKSPLHF. The CDR3 coding sequence is TGTGCCAGCAGCTTGGCGGGCAGGGGATTGGCGAAATCACCCCTCCACTTT. The whole variable domain, remainder taken from reference TRBV5-6 and TRBJ1-6, is DAGVTQSPTHLIKTRGQQVTLRCSPKSGHDTVSWYQQALGQGPQFIFQYYEEEERQRGNFPDRFSGHQFPNYSSELNVNALLLGDSALYLCASSLAGRGLAKSPLHFGNGTRLTVT.

For the CDR3, the DNA is TGTGCCAGCAGTTTAATCGGGGAGCCGAACTACGAGCAGTACTTC. Protein product: CASSLIGEPNYEQYF. The rearrangement joins TRBV28 to TRBJ2-7, with D possibly TRBD2 on 5 matching bases. Looked up from germline, CDR1 is MDHEN and CDR2 is SYDVKM. V was cut by 2 bases and J by 3 bases, with 14 bases left in between. The CDR3 totals 15 residues. The whole variable domain, remainder taken from reference TRBV28 and TRBJ2-7, is DVKVTQSSRYLVKRTGEKVFLECVQDMDHENMFWYRQDPGLGLRLIYFSYDVKMKEKGDIPEGYSVSREKKERFSLILESASTNQTSMYLCASSLIGEPNYEQYFGPGTRLTVT.

This clone was seen once. This chain uses TRBV6-1 with TRBJ2-5; tentative D call: TRBD1 (6 bases). Germline CDR1 and CDR2: MNHNS and SASEGT. This CDR3 is 15 amino acids long. Trimming cost V 4 bases and J 6 bases, with 18 bases left between them. CDR3 nucleotides: TGTGCCAGCAGTGCTTTGGACAGTGGCGGACAGACCCAGTACTTC. Translated, it gives CASSALDSGGQTQYF.

The rearrangement uses TRBV4-1 and TRBJ2-5; 10 bases match TRBD2. CDR1 MGHRA and CDR2 YSYEKL come from the germline V gene. The CDR3 is 16 residues long. Germline trimming cut 4 bases from V and 1 base from J; bases unmatched to any gene: 6. The DNA of the CDR3 is TGCGCCAGCAGCCGGATAGGACTAGCGGCCCAAGAGACCCAGTACTTC. Translation: CASSRIGLAAQETQYF.

The V call is TRBV7-2, the J call TRBJ2-7; TRBD1 might be the D (5 bases). V was trimmed by 4 bases and J by 1 base, leaving 14 bases between them. Germline CDR1 SGHTA, CDR2 FQGNSA. The CDR3 length is 15 residues. CDR3 protein: CASSSTSRASYEQYF. The CDR3 nucleotides read TGTGCCAGCAGCTCGACTTCCAGGGCTTCCTACGAGCAGTACTTC.

The chain employs TRBV4-3 and TRBJ1-1, with a tentative D call TRBD1 (5 bases). This CDR3 comprises 18 residues. The V gene lost 4 bases and the J gene lost 0 bases, with 21 bases spanning the gap. Germline V gene data show CDR1 as LGHNA and CDR2 as YSLEER. The DNA for the CDR3 is TGCGCCAGCAGCCGGGGGGGGGACCGTCGCTCTATGAACACTGAAGCTTTCTTT. This translates into CASSRGGDRRSMNTEAFF.

The gene calls are TRBV18 and TRBJ2-5, with D tentatively TRBD2 (6 bases). Trimming took off 3 bases at V and 5 bases at J, with 16 bases between the two ends. Germline V gene sequence: CDR1 KGHSH, CDR2 LQKENI. CDR3 length equals 15 residues. CDR3 sequence reads: CASSPATRSGETQYF. CDR3 DNA sequence: TGTGCCAGCTCACCCGCCACCCGGAGCGGGGAGACCCAGTACTTC.

The chain combines TRBV7-3 with TRBJ2-6; 7 nucleotides match TRBD1. The CDR3 is 18 amino acids. Trimming cost V 4 bases and J 4 bases; bases outside gene matches: 13. In germline, CDR1 is SGHTA, CDR2 FQGTGA. The CDR3 DNA follows: TGTGCCAGCAGCTCCACCGGGACAGCCTTAAGGGGGGCCAACGTCCTGACTTTC. Its translation is CASSSTGTALRGANVLTF.

The chain employs TRBV6-1 and TRBJ1-1; D uncertain. The CDR3 contains 16 residues. V was clipped by 3 bases and J by 1 base, with 15 bases between them. Per the germline V gene, CDR1 is MNHNS and CDR2 is SASEGT. CDR3 nucleotide sequence: TGTGCCAGCAGTGACCGTGGCAGGCGACCGAACACTGAAGCTTTCTTT. Translated, it gives CASSDRGRRPNTEAFF.

The rearrangement uses TRBV5-1 and TRBJ2-7; D gene uncertain. Germline loops: CDR1 SGHRS, CDR2 YFSETQ. V was pared by 0 bases and J by 0 bases, with 7 bases between. The CDR3 totals 14 residues. The CDR3 region is CASSLDIHSYEQYF. The CDR3 nucleotides read TGCGCCAGCAGCTTGGACATACACTCCTACGAGCAGTACTTC.

The chain recombines TRBV30 with TRBJ1-2, with D unclear. With 3 bases removed from V and 3 bases from J, the gap between germline ends came to 23 bases. The CDR3 is 17 amino acids. Germline V gene sequence: CDR1 GTSNPN, CDR2 SVGIG (reference sequence). In DNA form, the CDR3 reads TGTGCCTGGAGGGCGGAATTTAATCGGCTCGATGACTATGGCTACACCTTC. The encoded protein is CAWRAEFNRLDDYGYTF.

The chain is built from TRBV7-2 and TRBJ1-2; D not resolved. Germline V gives CDR1 SGHTA, CDR2 FQGNSA. V was cut by 3 bases and J by 8 bases, with 16 bases left in between. This CDR3 region has 14 residues. The CDR3 reads CASSFGSVGSGYTF. CDR3 sequence (DNA): TGTGCCAGCAGCTTCGGCAGCGTCGGTTCCGGCTACACCTTC. Drawing the rest from reference TRBV7-2 and TRBJ1-2, the complete variable domain is GAGVSQSPSNKVTEKGKDVELRCDPISGHTALYWYRQSLGQGLEFLIYFQGNSAPDKSGLPSDRFSAERTGGSVSTLTIQRTQQEDSAVYLCASSFGSVGSGYTFGSGTRLTVV.

The chain employs TRBV7-9 and TRBJ2-1; TRBD2 matches at 7 bases. The V and J ends lost 1 base and 4 bases, in that order; junction bases with no gene match: 7. CDR3 length: 16 amino acids. The germline CDR1 and CDR2 sequences are SEHNR and FQNEAQ (reference sequence). CDR3 sequence reads: CASSLVWDYPYNEQFF. The CDR3 DNA sequence: TGTGCCAGCAGCTTAGTTTGGGACTATCCTTACAATGAGCAGTTCTTC.

This sequence joins TRBV5-1 and TRBJ1-1; TRBD1 is a possible D gene (6 bases). CDR3 length: 13 residues. CDR1 and CDR2 (germline): SGHRS, YFSETQ. The V gene lost 0 bases and the J gene lost 3 bases, with 6 bases spanning the gap. The CDR3 DNA follows: TGCGCCAGCAGCTTGGCAGGGGACACTGAAGCTTTCTTT. Amino acid sequence: CASSLAGDTEAFF.

The chain couples TRBV7-8 to TRBJ1-1; TRBD1 matches 7 bases. V shed 2 bases, J shed 8 bases, and the junction held 2 bases outside the gene matches. CDR1 SGHVS and CDR2 FQNEAQ come from the germline V gene. The CDR3 totals 12 residues. CDR3 nucleotide sequence: TGTGCCAGCAGCTTAAGAGGGGGCGAAGCTTTCTTT. Residues: CASSLRGGEAFF.

J is TRBJ2-7 and V is TRBV4-2; 12 bases agree with TRBD2. This CDR3 spans 15 amino acids. CDR1 is LGHNA and CDR2 is YNFKEQ in the germline V gene. With V trimmed by 5 bases and J by 2 bases, 4 bases remained unmatched. CDR3 sequence (DNA): TGTGCCAGCAGCGTGACTAGCGGGGGAACCTACGAGCAGTACTTC. This encodes CASSVTSGGTYEQYF.